The 10 T cell receptor beta chains presented below share a single source sample, sequenced in a study of CD8 T cells in ankylosing spondylitis. One entry per CDR3 protein results from TCRdb running MiXCR on the 5' RACE reads. The table records about 39,000 distinct CDR3 sequences, 2.5% to 3.5% of them present only once. The sequencing input was blood, either unsorted or a sorted T cell fraction (not recorded which). These receptors were obtained from a male donor with ankylosing spondylitis or in good health (not recorded which).

The table lists this clonotype with many counts. J is TRBJ2-2 and V is TRBV9, with 8 nucleotides matching TRBD2. Trimming cost V 0 bases and J 4 bases; bases outside gene matches: 5. The CDR3 has 16 residues. Germline V lookup: CDR1 SGDLS, CDR2 YYNGEE. The CDR3 sequence is CASSVGSGTSTGELFF. CDR3 coding DNA: TGTGCCAGCAGCGTAGGGAGCGGGACTAGCACCGGGGAGCTGTTTTTT.

There are many counts of this clonotype. V usage is TRBV9 and J usage is TRBJ1-6; TRBD1 agrees at 10 bases. CDR3 size: 15 residues. Germline V lookup: CDR1 SGDLS, CDR2 YYNGEE. J was trimmed by 5 bases and V by 3 bases; bases with no gene match: 2. CDR3 DNA: TGTGCCAGCAGCGACGGGACAGGGGATAATTCACCCCTCCACTTT. Its translation is CASSDGTGDNSPLHF.

This clonotype was found many times. The rearrangement links TRBV11-3 to TRBJ1-5; unclear D gene. Per germline, CDR1 SGHNT and CDR2 YENEEA. This CDR3 contains 17 residues. V was trimmed by 0 bases and J by 0 bases, leaving 12 bases between them. CDR3 sequence reads: CASSLDAAPLSNQPQHF. In DNA, the CDR3 is TGTGCCAGCAGCTTAGACGCAGCTCCCCTTAGCAATCAGCCCCAGCATTTT.

This clonotype showed up many times. The chain joins TRBV9 to TRBJ2-5; 9 nucleotides match TRBD1. The V segment lost 4 bases and the J segment 4 bases; nucleotides outside the gene matches: 8. CDR3 length: 15 amino acids. The germline gives CDR1 SGDLS, CDR2 YYNGEE. The CDR3 here is CASSPHTTGGETQYF. DNA for the CDR3: TGTGCCAGCAGCCCACATACGACAGGGGGAGAGACCCAGTACTTC.

This clonotype was found many times. J is TRBJ1-6 and V is TRBV9; the D gene is possibly TRBD1 (6 bases). Germline CDR1 reads SGDLS; CDR2 reads YYNGEE. With 3 bases removed from V and 9 bases from J, the gap between germline ends came to 16 bases. CDR3 size: 15 residues. CDR3 region: CASSARQGLGSPLHF. The CDR3 DNA follows: TGTGCCAGCAGCGCCCGCCAGGGGTTAGGTTCACCCCTCCACTTT.

This rearrangement joins TRBV9 to TRBJ2-2, with TRBD1 as a possible D gene (6 bases). The CDR3 extends over 16 amino acids. Trimming left V 3 bases short and J 1 base short, with 13 bases between. Germline V CDR1 and CDR2: SGDLS, YYNGEE. CDR3: CASSEIPGQNTGELFF. For the CDR3, the DNA is TGTGCCAGCAGCGAAATACCGGGACAGAACACCGGGGAGCTGTTTTTT.

This clonotype was seen repeatedly, ten times or more. V gene TRBV9 combines with J gene TRBJ2-5; TRBD2 agrees at 11 bases. Germline V CDR1 and CDR2: SGDLS, YYNGEE. The CDR3 is 14 residues long. V was clipped by 2 bases and J by 6 bases; unmatched bases: 3. The CDR3 DNA reads TGTGCCAGCAGCGTTACTAGCGGGAGCCAGACCCAGTACTTC. It is translated as CASSVTSGSQTQYF.

This clonotype was counted at least ten times. This rearrangement joins TRBV5-1 to TRBJ2-3, with TRBD2 matching 8 bases. The V segment lost 0 bases and the J segment 1 base; nucleotides outside the gene matches: 7. The germline CDR1 and CDR2 sequences are SGHRS and YFSETQ. This CDR3 has 17 residues. CDR3 nucleotides: TGCGCCAGCAGCTTGGGCCTGACTAGCGACCGCACAGATACGCAGTATTTT. Translating gives CASSLGLTSDRTDTQYF.

This clonotype was observed many times. V usage is TRBV9 and J usage is TRBJ2-2, with TRBD2 matching over 11 bases. V was clipped by 0 bases and J by 6 bases; unmatched bases: 4. The length of the CDR3 is 16 residues. Germline CDR1 SGDLS, CDR2 YYNGEE. The CDR3 sequence: CASSVATSGSPGELFF. The CDR3 bases are TGTGCCAGCAGCGTAGCAACTAGCGGGAGTCCCGGGGAGCTGTTTTTT.

In this sample, this clonotype turned up many times. The chain recombines TRBV9 with TRBJ2-3; D assignment may be TRBD1 or TRBD2 (5 bases each). The V gene lost 3 bases and the J gene lost 4 bases, with 18 bases spanning the gap. This CDR3 region has 16 residues. Per the germline V gene, CDR1 is SGDLS and CDR2 is YYNGEE. CDR3 sequence reads: CASSAWGSLSPDTQYF. For the CDR3, the DNA is TGTGCCAGCAGCGCCTGGGGGTCCCTCTCTCCAGATACGCAGTATTTT.